One and the same sample provided the 15 T cell receptor beta chains below, sequenced in a study of T cell repertoires in cytomegalovirus infection. For these TCRs, the target antigens are not known. TCRdb processed the reads anew with MiXCR; each CDR3 protein has one entry. Of fewer than 950,000 distinct CDR3 sequences in the sample, about 31% are singletons; the top ten hold around 12%. The sequences come from cultured CD8+ T cells from PBMCs, collected from culture after CMV antigen stimulation. These receptors came from a human donor in good health (CMV status not recorded). Some clones in this sample may be carry-over from other donors' samples.

The chain links TRBV10-3 to TRBJ1-4; D remains unclear. The CDR3 consists of 14 residues. Germline values: CDR1 ENHRY, CDR2 SYGVKD. The germline V and J ends were trimmed by 5 bases and 8 bases, with 15 bases remaining between them. CDR3 nucleotide sequence: TGTGCCATCAGTTCCGGGCCCGGCGGGGAAAAACTGTTTTTT. It encodes CAISSGPGGEKLFF.

The chain is built from TRBV27 and TRBJ1-1, with 10 positions matching TRBD1. Trimming cost V 2 bases and J 5 bases; bases outside gene matches: 8. Germline CDR1 MNHEY, CDR2 SMNVEV (reference sequence). This CDR3 is 16 amino acids long. CDR3 sequence reads: CASSLMTGGEGTEAFF. The CDR3 DNA sequence: TGTGCCAGCAGTTTAATGACAGGGGGCGAGGGGACTGAAGCTTTCTTT.

This clonotype was seen only a few times. The J gene is TRBJ2-7, the V gene TRBV6-5, with unresolved D. CDR3 size: 11 residues. Trimming removed 2 bases at V and 7 bases at J, with 6 bases between. The germline CDR1 and CDR2 sequences are MNHEY and SVGAGI. The CDR3 sequence: CASSYAAEQYV. The CDR3 region has the DNA TGTGCCAGCAGTTACGCCGCAGAGCAGTACGTC.

This clonotype was counted at least ten times. The rearrangement joins TRBV7-6 to TRBJ2-7; D gene uncertain. Germline CDR1 SGHVS, CDR2 FNYEAQ. The length of the CDR3 is 14 residues. The CDR3: CASSPLSRAYEQYV. The CDR3 nucleotides read TGTGCTAGCAGCCCACTCAGTCGGGCGTACGAGCAGTACGTC.

The CDR3 is CASAGTGKRDEQFF. The CDR3 DNA reads as TGCGCCAGCGCGGGGACAGGTAAAAGGGATGAGCAGTTCTTC. The chain employs TRBV5-1 and TRBJ2-1; 8 bases match TRBD1. CDR3 length equals 14 residues. The germline V gene encodes CDR1 SGHRS and CDR2 YFSETQ. Trimming cost V 7 bases and J 8 bases; bases outside gene matches: 11.

The genes are TRBV10-3 and TRBJ2-1; TRBD2 matches at 7 bases. This CDR3 is 16 amino acids long. Trimming removed 5 bases from V and 1 base from J; junction bases left unmatched: 8. CDR1 ENHRY and CDR2 SYGVKD come from the germline V gene. CDR3 DNA sequence: TGTGCCATCAGTCTTATCGGGACTACATCCTACAATGAGCAGTTCTTC. Amino acids: CAISLIGTTSYNEQFF.

This clonotype was seen many times. The junction shows a germline mismatch at one end, possibly a read error. The rearrangement links TRBV7-7 to TRBJ2-1; 9 bases are shared with TRBD1. The length of the CDR3 is 16 residues. Germline lookup yields CDR1 SSHAT and CDR2 FNYEAQ (reference sequence). DNA of the CDR3: TGTGCTAGCAGCTTAGCCGGGACAGGGCTGTACAATGAGCAGTTCTTC. Amino acids: CASSLAGTGLYNEQFF.

This sequence joins TRBV5-4 and TRBJ2-4; weak D call: TRBD1 (6 bases). The CDR3 has 17 amino acids. Trimming took 4 bases from V and 0 from J, leaving 17 bases between them. Germline V gives CDR1 SGHNT, CDR2 YYREEE (reference sequence). The CDR3 coding sequence is TGTGCCAGCAGCCCTACCGGGACACCTCTAGCCAAAAACATTCAGTACTTC. Translating gives CASSPTGTPLAKNIQYF.

This clonotype was detected only a few times. The V gene is TRBV2, the J gene TRBJ1-5, with TRBD1 matching 9 bases. This CDR3 is 13 amino acids long. Per germline, CDR1 SNHLY and CDR2 FYNNEI. The V and J ends lost 7 bases and 5 bases, in that order; junction bases with no gene match: 3. The CDR3: CASKDRGYQPQHF. CDR3 nucleotides: TGTGCCAGCAAAGACAGGGGGTATCAGCCCCAGCATTTT.

This clonotype appeared many times. This chain joins TRBV7-2 and TRBJ2-5; 12 bases agree with TRBD2. The CDR3 sequence is 17 residues long. Germline CDR1 SGHTA, CDR2 FQGNSA. J gave up 4 bases and V 1 base, and 7 bases lay outside the gene matches. This chain's CDR3 is CASSLGASGGARETQYF. In nucleotides, the CDR3 is TGTGCCAGCAGCTTAGGGGCTAGCGGGGGGGCCCGAGAGACCCAGTACTTC.

This clonotype has at least ten counts. V gene TRBV28 combines with J gene TRBJ2-5; D uncertain. The CDR3 consists of 15 residues. CDR1 is MDHEN, CDR2 SYDVKM, per germline. Trimming shortened V by 1 base and J by 4 bases, and 13 bases separated the two germline ends. The chain's CDR3 is CASSLLGDKVETQYF. In nucleotides, the CDR3 is TGTGCCAGCAGTTTATTAGGAGACAAAGTAGAGACCCAGTACTTC.

The chain links TRBV4-1 to TRBJ2-3, with D perhaps assigned TRBD1 or TRBD2 (5 bases each). The V end was cut by 1 base, the J end by 1 base, with 12 bases between. In germline, CDR1 is MGHRA, CDR2 YSYEKL. The CDR3 consists of 16 residues. The CDR3 loop is CASSQGQGPGTDTQYF. In nucleotides, the CDR3 is TGCGCCAGCAGCCAAGGTCAGGGACCCGGCACAGATACGCAGTATTTT.

This clonotype was counted only a few times. This chain uses TRBV12-3 or TRBV12-4 with TRBJ2-5; D is perhaps TRBD1 (6 bases). The CDR3 extends over 14 amino acids. Trimming left V 2 bases short and J 5 bases short, with 12 bases between. CDR3 sequence (DNA): TGTGCCAGCAGTTTATTTTCAGGGGTCGAGACCCAGTACTTC. Translation gives CASSLFSGVETQYF.

In the case of this clonotype: A much larger clone lies a single base off, so this may be a read error. The CDR3 protein is CVSSFGTASPTDGYTF. The CDR3 DNA reads as TGTGTCAGCAGCTTCGGGACAGCCTCACCTACTGATGGCTACACCTTC. This chain links TRBV7-6 with TRBJ1-2, with 7 bases matching TRBD1. CDR3 size: 16 residues. Germline loops: CDR1 SGHVS, CDR2 FNYEAQ. The whole variable domain, remainder taken from reference TRBV7-6 and TRBJ1-2, is GAGVSQSPRYKVTKRGQDVALRCDPISGHVSLYWYRQALGQGPEFLTYFNYEAQQDKSGLPNDRFSAERPEGSISTLTIQRTEQRDSAMYRCVSSFGTASPTDGYTFGSGTRLTVV.

The V call is TRBV10-3, the J call TRBJ1-2, with a weak D call TRBD1 (6 bases). The CDR3 consists of 13 residues. Germline V gene data show CDR1 as ENHRY and CDR2 as SYGVKD. Trimming cost V 2 bases and J 4 bases, with 8 bases left between them. The CDR3 region has the DNA TGTGCCATCAGTGAGGGGGGGCTCTATGGCTACACCTTC. This codes for CAISEGGLYGYTF.